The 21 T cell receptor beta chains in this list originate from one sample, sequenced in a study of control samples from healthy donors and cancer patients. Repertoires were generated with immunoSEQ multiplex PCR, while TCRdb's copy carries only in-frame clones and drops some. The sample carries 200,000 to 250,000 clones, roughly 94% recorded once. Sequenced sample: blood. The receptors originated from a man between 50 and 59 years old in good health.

CDR3 amino acids: CASNPTTPFNQPQHF. In DNA, the CDR3 is TGTGCCAGCAACCCTACAACCCCGTTCAATCAGCCCCAGCATTTT. V gene TRBV6-5 combines with J gene TRBJ1-5; D is unresolved. Germline V gene data show CDR1 as MNHEY and CDR2 as SVGAGI. The CDR3 consists of 15 residues. Trimming took 7 bases from V and 3 from J, leaving 16 bases between them.

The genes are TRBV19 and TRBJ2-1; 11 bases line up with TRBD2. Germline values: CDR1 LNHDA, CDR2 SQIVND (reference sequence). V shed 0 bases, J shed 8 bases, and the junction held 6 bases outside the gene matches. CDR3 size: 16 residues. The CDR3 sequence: CASSIDGLAGGHEQFF. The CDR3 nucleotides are TGTGCCAGTAGTATAGACGGGCTAGCGGGGGGTCATGAGCAGTTCTTC.

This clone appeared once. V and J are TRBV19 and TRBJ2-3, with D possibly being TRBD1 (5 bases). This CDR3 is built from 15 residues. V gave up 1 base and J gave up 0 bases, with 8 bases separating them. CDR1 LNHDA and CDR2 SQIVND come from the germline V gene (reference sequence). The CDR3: CASSIGQTSTDTQYF. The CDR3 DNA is TGTGCCAGTAGTATAGGACAGACTAGCACAGATACGCAGTATTTT.

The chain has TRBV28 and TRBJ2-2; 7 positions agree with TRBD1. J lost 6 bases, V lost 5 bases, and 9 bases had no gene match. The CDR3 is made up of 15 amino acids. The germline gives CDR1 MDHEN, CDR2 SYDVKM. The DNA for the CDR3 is TGTGCCAGCAGTCCTGACAGGGCGGCCGCCGGGGAGCTGTTTTTT. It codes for CASSPDRAAAGELFF. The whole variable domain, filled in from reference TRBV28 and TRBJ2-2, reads DVKVTQSSRYLVKRTGEKVFLECVQDMDHENMFWYRQDPGLGLRLIYFSYDVKMKEKGDIPEGYSVSREKKERFSLILESASTNQTSMYLCASSPDRAAAGELFFGEGSRLTVL.

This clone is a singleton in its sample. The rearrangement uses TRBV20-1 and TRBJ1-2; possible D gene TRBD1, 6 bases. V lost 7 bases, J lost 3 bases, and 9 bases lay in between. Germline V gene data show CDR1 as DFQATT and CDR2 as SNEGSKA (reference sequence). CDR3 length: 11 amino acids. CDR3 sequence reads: CSGGGDYGYTF. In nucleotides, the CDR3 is TGCAGTGGAGGGGGAGACTATGGCTACACCTTC.

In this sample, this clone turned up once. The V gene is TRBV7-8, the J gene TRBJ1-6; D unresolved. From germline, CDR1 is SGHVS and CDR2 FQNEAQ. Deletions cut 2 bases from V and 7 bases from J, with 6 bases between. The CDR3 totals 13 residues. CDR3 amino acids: CASSLTDNSPLHF. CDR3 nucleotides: TGTGCCAGCAGCTTAACCGACAATTCACCCCTCCACTTT. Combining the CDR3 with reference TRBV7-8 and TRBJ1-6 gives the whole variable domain GAGVSQSPRYKVAKRGQDVALRCDPISGHVSLFWYQQALGQGPEFLTYFQNEAQLDKSGLPSDRFFAERPEGSVSTLKIQRTQQEDSAVYLCASSLTDNSPLHFGNGTRLTVT.

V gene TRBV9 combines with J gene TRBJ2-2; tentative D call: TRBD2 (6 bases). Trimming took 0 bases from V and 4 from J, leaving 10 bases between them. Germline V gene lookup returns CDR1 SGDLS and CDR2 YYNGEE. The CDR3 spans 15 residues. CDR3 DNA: TGTGCCAGCAGCGTAGACGGGGGATCCACCGGGGAGCTGTTTTTT. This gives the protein CASSVDGGSTGELFF.

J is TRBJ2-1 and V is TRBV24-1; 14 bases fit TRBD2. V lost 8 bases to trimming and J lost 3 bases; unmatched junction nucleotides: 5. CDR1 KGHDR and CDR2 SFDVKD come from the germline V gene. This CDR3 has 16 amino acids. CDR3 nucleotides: TGTGCCACCACGACTAGCGGGGGGGCAAGCTACAATGAGCAGTTCTTC. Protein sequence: CATTTSGGASYNEQFF.

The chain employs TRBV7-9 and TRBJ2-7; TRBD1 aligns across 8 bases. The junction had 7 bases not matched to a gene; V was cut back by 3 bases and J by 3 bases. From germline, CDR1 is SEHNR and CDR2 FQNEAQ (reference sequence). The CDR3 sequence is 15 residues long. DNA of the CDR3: TGTGCCAGCAGCTTCAGCCGGGACAGGAGCTACGAGCAGTACTTC. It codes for CASSFSRDRSYEQYF.

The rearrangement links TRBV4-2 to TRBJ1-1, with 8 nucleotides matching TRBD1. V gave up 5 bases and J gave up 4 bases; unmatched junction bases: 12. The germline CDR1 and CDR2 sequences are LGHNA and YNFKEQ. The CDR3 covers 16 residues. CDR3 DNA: TGTGCCAGCAGCTACAGGGGGGGTCGGTTGAGCACTGAAGCTTTCTTT. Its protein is CASSYRGGRLSTEAFF.

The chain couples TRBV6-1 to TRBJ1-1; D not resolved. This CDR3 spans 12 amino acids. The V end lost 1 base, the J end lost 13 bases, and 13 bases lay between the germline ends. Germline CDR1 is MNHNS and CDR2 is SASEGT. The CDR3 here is CASSEGTQKGFF. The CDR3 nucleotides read TGTGCCAGCAGTGAAGGAACCCAAAAGGGTTTCTTT.

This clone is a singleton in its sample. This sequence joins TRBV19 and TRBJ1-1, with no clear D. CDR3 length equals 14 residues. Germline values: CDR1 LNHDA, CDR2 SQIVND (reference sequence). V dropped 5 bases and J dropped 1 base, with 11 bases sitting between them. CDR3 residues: CASSVTDKNTEAFF. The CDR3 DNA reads TGTGCCAGTAGTGTAACAGATAAGAACACTGAAGCTTTCTTT. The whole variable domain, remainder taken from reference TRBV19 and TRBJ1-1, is DGGITQSPKYLFRKEGQNVTLSCEQNLNHDAMYWYRQDPGQGLRLIYYSQIVNDFQKGDIAEGYSVSREKKESFPLTVTSAQKNPTAFYLCASSVTDKNTEAFFGQGTRLTVV.

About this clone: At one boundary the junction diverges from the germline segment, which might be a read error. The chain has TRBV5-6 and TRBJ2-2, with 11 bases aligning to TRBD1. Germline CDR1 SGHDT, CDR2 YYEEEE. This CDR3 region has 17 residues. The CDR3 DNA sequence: TGTGCCAGCAGGTTGGACAGGGGGCGCAAAGGCACCGGGGAGCTGTTTTTT. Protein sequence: CASRLDRGRKGTGELFF.

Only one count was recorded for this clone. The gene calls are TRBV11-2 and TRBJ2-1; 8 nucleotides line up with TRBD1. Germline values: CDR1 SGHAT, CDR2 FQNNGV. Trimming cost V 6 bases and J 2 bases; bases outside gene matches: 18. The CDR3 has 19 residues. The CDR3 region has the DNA TGTGCCAGCAGGTCTCCACGAGGACAGGGACCGGGGACCTACAATGAGCAGTTCTTC. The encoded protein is CASRSPRGQGPGTYNEQFF.

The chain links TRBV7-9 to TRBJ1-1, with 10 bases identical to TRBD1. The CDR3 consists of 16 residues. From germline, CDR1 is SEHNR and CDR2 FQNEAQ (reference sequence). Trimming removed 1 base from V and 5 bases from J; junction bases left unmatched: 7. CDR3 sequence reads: CASSLGIGTGVTEAFF. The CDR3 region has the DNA TGTGCCAGCAGCTTAGGCATTGGGACAGGGGTTACTGAAGCTTTCTTT.

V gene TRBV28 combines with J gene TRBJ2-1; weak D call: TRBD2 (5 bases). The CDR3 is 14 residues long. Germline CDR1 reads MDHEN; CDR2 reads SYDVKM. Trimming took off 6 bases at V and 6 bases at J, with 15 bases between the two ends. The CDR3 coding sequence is TGTGCCAGCAGAGGGCGGGCCGTGGGCAATGAGCAGTTCTTC. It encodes CASRGRAVGNEQFF.

The CDR3 bases are TGTGCCAGCTCACCCCTTGACACGTACAATGAGCAGTTCTTC. This codes for CASSPLDTYNEQFF. V usage is TRBV18 and J usage is TRBJ2-1; the D is unclear. V was trimmed by 3 bases and J by 4 bases, leaving 10 bases between them. Germline V gene sequence: CDR1 KGHSH, CDR2 LQKENI. This CDR3 region has 14 residues.

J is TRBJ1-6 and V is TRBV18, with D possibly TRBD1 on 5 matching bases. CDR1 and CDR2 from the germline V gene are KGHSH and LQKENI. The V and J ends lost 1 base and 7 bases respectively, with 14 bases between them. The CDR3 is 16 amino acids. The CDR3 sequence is CASSPRIIGVNSPLHF. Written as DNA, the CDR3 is TGTGCCAGCTCACCACGCATAATAGGGGTCAATTCACCCCTCCACTTT.

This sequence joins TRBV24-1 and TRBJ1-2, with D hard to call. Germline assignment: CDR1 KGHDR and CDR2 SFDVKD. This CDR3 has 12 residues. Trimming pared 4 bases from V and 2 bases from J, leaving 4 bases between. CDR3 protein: CATSEGNYGYTF. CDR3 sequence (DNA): TGTGCCACCAGTGAAGGGAACTATGGCTACACCTTC.

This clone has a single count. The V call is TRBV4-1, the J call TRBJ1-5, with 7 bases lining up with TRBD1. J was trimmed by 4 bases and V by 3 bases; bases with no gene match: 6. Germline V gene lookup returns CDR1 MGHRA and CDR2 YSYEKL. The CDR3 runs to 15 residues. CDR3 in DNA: TGCGCCAGCAGCCACCCAGACAGGGAAAATCAGCCCCAGCATTTT. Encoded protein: CASSHPDRENQPQHF.

This CDR3 is CASSLGQPGELFF. CDR3 nucleotide sequence: TGTGCCAGCAGCTTAGGACAGCCCGGGGAGCTGTTTTTT. V and J are TRBV7-8 and TRBJ2-2; TRBD1 is a possible D gene (5 bases). The CDR3 is 13 amino acids. Looked up from germline, CDR1 is SGHVS and CDR2 is FQNEAQ. V was shortened by 1 base and J by 6 bases, with 6 bases between the two germline ends.